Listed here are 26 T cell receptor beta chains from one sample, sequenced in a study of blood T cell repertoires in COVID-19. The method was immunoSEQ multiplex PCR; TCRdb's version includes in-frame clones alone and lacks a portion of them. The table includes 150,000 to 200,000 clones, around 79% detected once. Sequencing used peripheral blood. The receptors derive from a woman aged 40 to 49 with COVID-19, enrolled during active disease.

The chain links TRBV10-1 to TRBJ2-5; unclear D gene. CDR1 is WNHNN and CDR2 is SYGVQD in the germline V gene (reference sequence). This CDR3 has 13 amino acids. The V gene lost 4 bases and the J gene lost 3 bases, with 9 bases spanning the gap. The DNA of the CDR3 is TGCGCCAGCAGTGGTAATATCGAAGAGACCCAGTACTTC. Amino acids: CASSGNIEETQYF.

CDR3: CASSSGGTLETQYF. CDR3 sequence (DNA): TGTGCCAGCTCCTCAGGAGGGACTCTAGAGACCCAGTACTTC. This chain links TRBV18 with TRBJ2-5, with TRBD2 as a possible D gene (6 bases). Trimming shortened V by 6 bases and J by 4 bases, and 15 bases separated the two germline ends. This CDR3 region has 14 residues. CDR1 KGHSH and CDR2 LQKENI come from the germline V gene.

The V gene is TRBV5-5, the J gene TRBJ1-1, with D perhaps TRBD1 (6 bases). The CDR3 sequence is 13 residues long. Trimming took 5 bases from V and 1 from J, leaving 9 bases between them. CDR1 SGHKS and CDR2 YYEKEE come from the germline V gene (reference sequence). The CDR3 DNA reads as TGTGCCAGCAGAACGGGACAGAACACTGAAGCTTTCTTT. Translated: CASRTGQNTEAFF.

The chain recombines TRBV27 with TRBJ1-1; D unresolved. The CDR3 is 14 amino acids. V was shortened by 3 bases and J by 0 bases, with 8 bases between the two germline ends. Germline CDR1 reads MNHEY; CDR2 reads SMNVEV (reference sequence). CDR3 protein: CASSFRAMNTEAFF. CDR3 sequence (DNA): TGTGCCAGCAGTTTTAGAGCCATGAACACTGAAGCTTTCTTT.

This chain's CDR3 is CASSQSGGLAHTQYF. The CDR3 region has the DNA TGTGCCAGCAGCCAAAGCGGGGGGTTGGCCCATACGCAGTATTTT. The chain uses TRBV4-2 and TRBJ2-3; 9 bases agree with TRBD2. CDR1 is LGHNA and CDR2 is YNFKEQ in the germline V gene. Trimming at V came to 2 bases and at J to 7 bases, leaving 7 bases not matched to a gene. The CDR3 length is 15 residues.

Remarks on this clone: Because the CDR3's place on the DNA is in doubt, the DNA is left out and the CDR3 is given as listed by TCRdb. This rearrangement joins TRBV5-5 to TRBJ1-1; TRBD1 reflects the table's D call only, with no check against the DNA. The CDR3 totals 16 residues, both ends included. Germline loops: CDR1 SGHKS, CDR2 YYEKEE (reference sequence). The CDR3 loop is CASSLGTGTYTLKLSF.

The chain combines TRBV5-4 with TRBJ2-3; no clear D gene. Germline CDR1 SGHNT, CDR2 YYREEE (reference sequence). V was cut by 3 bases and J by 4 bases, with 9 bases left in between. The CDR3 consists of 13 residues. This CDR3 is CASSSMVADTQYF. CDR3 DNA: TGTGCCAGCAGCTCGATGGTAGCAGATACGCAGTATTTT.

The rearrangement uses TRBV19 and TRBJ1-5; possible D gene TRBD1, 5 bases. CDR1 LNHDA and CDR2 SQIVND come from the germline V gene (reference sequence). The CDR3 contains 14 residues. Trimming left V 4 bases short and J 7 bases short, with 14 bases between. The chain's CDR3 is CASSSLGGGQPQHF. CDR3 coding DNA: TGTGCCAGTAGTAGCCTCGGGGGGGGGCAGCCCCAGCATTTT.

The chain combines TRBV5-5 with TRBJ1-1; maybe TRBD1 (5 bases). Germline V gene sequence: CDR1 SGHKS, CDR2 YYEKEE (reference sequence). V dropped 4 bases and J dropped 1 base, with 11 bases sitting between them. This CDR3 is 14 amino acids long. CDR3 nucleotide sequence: TGTGCCAGCAGCCCTGGTGGGGCGAACACTGAAGCTTTCTTT. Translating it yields CASSPGGANTEAFF.

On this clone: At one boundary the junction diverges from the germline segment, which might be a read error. CDR3 loop: CASSFGRTSGGAAGMDF. CDR3 in DNA: TGTGCCAGCAGCTTCGGCCGGACTAGCGGGGGGGCTGCAGGTATGGACTTC. J is TRBJ2-4 and V is TRBV7-2; 15 positions agree with TRBD2. The CDR3 loop spans 17 amino acids. From germline, CDR1 is SGHTA and CDR2 FQGNSA.

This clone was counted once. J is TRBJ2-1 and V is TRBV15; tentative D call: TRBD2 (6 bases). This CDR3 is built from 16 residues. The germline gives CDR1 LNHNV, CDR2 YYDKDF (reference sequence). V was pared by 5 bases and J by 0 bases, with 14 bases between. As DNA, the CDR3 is TGTGCCACCAGCCCTGGGGGGTTGAGCTCCTACAATGAGCAGTTCTTC. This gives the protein CATSPGGLSSYNEQFF.

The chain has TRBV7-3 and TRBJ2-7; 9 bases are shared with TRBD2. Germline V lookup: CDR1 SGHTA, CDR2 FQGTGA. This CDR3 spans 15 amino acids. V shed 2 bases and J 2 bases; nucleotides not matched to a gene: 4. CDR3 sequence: CASSLASGVAYEQYF. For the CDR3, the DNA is TGTGCCAGCAGCTTAGCTAGCGGGGTCGCCTACGAGCAGTACTTC.

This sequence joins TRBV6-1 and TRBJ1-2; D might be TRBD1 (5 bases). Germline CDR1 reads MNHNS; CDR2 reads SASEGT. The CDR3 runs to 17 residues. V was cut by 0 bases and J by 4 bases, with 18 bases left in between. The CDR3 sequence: CASSEAYGGRNLYGYTF. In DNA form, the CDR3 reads TGTGCCAGCAGTGAAGCCTACGGGGGACGGAACCTCTATGGCTACACCTTC.

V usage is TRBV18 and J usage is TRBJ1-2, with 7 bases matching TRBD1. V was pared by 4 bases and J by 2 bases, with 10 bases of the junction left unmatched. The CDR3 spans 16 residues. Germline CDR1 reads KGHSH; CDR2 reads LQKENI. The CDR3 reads CASSLRSPTGNYGYTF. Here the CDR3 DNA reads TGTGCCAGCTCACTCCGCTCCCCGACAGGGAACTATGGCTACACCTTC.

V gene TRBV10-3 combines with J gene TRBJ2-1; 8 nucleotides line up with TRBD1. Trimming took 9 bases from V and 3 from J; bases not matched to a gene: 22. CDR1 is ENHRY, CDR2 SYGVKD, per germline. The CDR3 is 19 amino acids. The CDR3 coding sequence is TGTGCCATGGGGGGACCGGGACAGGACCCTCCAAAAGGCTACAATGAGCAGTTCTTC. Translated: CAMGGPGQDPPKGYNEQFF.

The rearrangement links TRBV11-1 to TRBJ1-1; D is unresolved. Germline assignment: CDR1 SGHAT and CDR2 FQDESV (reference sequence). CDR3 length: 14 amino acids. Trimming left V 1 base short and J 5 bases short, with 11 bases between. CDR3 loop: CASSLVSLETEAFF. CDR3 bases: TGTGCCAGCAGCTTAGTATCACTGGAGACTGAAGCTTTCTTT.

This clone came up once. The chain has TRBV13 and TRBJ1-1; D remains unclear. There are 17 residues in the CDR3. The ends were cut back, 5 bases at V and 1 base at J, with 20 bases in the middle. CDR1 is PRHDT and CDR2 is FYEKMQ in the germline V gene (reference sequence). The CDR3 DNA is TGTGCCAGCAGCCTGAGTGTCAGTTCAGCGGAGAACACTGAAGCTTTCTTT. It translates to CASSLSVSSAENTEAFF.

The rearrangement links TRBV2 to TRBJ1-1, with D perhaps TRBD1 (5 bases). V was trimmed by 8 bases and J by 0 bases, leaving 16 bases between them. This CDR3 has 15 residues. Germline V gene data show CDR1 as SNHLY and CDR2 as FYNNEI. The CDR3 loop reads CASDGTGLMNTEAFF. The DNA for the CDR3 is TGTGCCAGCGATGGGACGGGACTGATGAACACTGAAGCTTTCTTT. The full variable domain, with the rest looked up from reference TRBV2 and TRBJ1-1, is EPEVTQTPSHQVTQMGQEVILRCVPISNHLYFYWYRQILGQKVEFLVSFYNNEISEKSEIFDDQFSVERPDGSNFTLKIRSTKLEDSAMYFCASDGTGLMNTEAFFGQGTRLTVV.

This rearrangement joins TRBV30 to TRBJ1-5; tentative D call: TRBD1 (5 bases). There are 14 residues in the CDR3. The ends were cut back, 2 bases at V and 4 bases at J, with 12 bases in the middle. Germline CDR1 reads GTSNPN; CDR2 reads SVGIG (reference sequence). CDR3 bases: TGTGCCTGGAGTAAGGCGACAGCTAATCAGCCCCAGCATTTT. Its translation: CAWSKATANQPQHF.

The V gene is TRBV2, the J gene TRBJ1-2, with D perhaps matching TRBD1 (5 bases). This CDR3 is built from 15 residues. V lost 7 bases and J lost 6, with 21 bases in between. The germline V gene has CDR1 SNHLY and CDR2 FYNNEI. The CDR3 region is CASNLGGGWSNGYTF. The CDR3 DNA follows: TGTGCCAGCAATCTTGGGGGAGGGTGGAGTAATGGCTACACCTTC.

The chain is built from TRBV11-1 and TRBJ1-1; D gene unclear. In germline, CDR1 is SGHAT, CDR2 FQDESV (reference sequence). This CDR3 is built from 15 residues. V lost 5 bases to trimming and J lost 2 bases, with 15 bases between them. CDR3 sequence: CASSPRRISNTEAFF. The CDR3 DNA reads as TGTGCCAGCAGCCCACGGAGGATAAGTAACACTGAAGCTTTCTTT. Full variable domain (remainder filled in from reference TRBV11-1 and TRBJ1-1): EAEVAQSPRYKITEKSQAVAFWCDPISGHATLYWYRQILGQGPELLVQFQDESVVDDSQLPKDRFSAERLKGVDSTLKIQPAELGDSAMYLCASSPRRISNTEAFFGQGTRLTVV.

CDR3 loop: CASSIRLFSNQPQHF. The CDR3 coding sequence is TGTGCCAGTAGTATCAGACTTTTTAGCAATCAGCCCCAGCATTTT. This rearrangement joins TRBV19 to TRBJ1-5; D not certain. The V gene lost 3 bases and the J gene lost 0 bases, with 9 bases spanning the gap. This CDR3 has 15 residues. CDR1 and CDR2 from the germline V gene are LNHDA and SQIVND (reference sequence).

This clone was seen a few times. The CDR3 reads CASSSGVDTEAFF. As DNA, the CDR3 is TGTGCCAGCAGCTCCGGGGTCGACACTGAAGCTTTCTTT. V and J are TRBV7-9 and TRBJ1-1; D not resolved. Trimming cost V 4 bases and J 3 bases, with 9 bases left between them. Germline V gene sequence: CDR1 SEHNR, CDR2 FQNEAQ (reference sequence). This CDR3 spans 13 amino acids.

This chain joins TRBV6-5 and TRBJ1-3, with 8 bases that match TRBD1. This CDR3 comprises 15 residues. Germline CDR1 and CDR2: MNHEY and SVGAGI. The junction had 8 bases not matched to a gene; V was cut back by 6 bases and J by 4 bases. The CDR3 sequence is CASRDSGTGGNTIYF. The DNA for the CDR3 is TGTGCCAGCAGGGACTCCGGGACAGGCGGAAACACCATATATTTT.

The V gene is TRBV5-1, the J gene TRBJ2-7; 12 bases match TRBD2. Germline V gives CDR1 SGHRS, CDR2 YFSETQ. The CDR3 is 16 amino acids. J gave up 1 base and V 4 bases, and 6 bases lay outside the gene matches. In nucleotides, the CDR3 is TGCGCCAGCAGCCAGACTAGCGGGAGAGGTTCCTACGAGCAGTACTTC. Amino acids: CASSQTSGRGSYEQYF. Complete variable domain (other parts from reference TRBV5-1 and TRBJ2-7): KAGVTQTPRYLIKTRGQQVTLSCSPISGHRSVSWYQQTPGQGLQFLFEYFSETQRNKGNFPGRFSGRQFSNSRSEMNVSTLELGDSALYLCASSQTSGRGSYEQYFGPGTRLTVT.

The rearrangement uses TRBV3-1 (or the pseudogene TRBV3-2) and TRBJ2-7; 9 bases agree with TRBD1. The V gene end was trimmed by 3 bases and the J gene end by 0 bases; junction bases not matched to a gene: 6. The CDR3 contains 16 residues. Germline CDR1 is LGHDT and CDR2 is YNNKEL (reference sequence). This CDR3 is CASSHTGQGSSYEQYF. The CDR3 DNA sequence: TGTGCCAGCAGCCACACCGGACAGGGGAGCTCCTACGAGCAGTACTTC.